The entry below gives a single T cell receptor (beta chain) sequence along with its context. Its cognate antigen is unknown. An Oncomine TCR Beta short-read assay was used to sequence the DNA from cultured CD4+ T cells. TCRdb passed the PCR reads through MiXCR, listing each CDR3 protein once. Counted here are about 20,000 distinct CDR3 sequences, around 55% occurring once; the ten biggest clones make up roughly 15%. Noted treatment: approximately 10-day PBMC culture with coronavirus spike peptide pools or control peptides (ViraFEST assay). Spanning March to December 2020, the positive PCR dates came before US Alpha, Beta and Delta variants. The data derive from a study of vaccination and CD4 T cells after COVID-19. In the study overall: Cells received overlapping spike peptides from SARS-CoV-2, HCoV-NL63, HCoV-OC43 and HCoV-229E as stimulation. Study-level findings and limits: Among reactive clones from convalescent patients, a median around 90% appeared only post-vaccination.

The CDR3 loop spans 14 amino acids. J was trimmed by 6 bases and V by 6 bases; bases with no gene match: 7. The germline V gene encodes CDR1 SGDLS and CDR2 YYNGEE. Sequenced input: CD4+ T cells from blood, cultured in vitro. The TCR comes from a human donor who had recovered from COVID-19. The rearrangement joins TRBV9 to TRBJ2-2; 8 bases fit TRBD2. The CDR3 protein is CASTPIAGSGELFF. The CDR3 DNA reads as TGTGCCAGCACCCCGATAGCGGGGTCCGGGGAGCTGTTTTTT.